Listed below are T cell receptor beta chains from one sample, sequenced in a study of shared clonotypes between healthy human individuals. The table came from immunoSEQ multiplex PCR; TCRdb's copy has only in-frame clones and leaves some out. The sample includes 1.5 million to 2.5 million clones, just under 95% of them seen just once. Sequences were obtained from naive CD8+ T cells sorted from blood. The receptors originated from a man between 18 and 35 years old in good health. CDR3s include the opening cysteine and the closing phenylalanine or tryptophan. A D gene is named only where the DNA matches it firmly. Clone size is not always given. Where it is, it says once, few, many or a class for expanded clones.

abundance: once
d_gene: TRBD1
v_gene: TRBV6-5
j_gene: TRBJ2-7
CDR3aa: CASSYSVQGAYEQYF
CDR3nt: TGTGCCAGCAGTTACTCGGTACAGGGGGCGTACGAGCAGTACTTC

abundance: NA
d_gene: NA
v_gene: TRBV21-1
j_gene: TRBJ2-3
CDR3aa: CASSKRARGKNTQYF
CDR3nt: TGTGCCAGCAGCAAAAGAGCCAGGGGAAAGAATACGCAGTATTTT

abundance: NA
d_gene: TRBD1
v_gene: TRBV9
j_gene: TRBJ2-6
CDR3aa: CASSVDRGRGGANVLTF
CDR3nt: TGTGCCAGCAGCGTAGACAGGGGGCGAGGAGGGGCCAACGTCCTGACTTTC

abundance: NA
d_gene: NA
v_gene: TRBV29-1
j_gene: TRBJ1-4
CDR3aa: CSVESQFNEKLFF
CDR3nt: TGCAGCGTTGAAAGTCAGTTTAATGAAAAACTGTTTTTT

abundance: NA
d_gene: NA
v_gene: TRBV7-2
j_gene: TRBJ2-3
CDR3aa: CASSLLTGTTDTQYF
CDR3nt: TGTGCCAGCAGCTTACTTACGGGCACCACAGATACGCAGTATTTT

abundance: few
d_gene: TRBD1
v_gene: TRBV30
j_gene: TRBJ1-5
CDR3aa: CAWSMGTGGQPQHF
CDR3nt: TGTGCCTGGAGTATGGGGACAGGGGGGCAGCCCCAGCATTTT

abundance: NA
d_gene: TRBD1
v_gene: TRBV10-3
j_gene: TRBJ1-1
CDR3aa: CAITKDRGLGDTEAFF
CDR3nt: TGTGCCATCACTAAAGACAGGGGCCTTGGGGACACTGAAGCTTTCTTT

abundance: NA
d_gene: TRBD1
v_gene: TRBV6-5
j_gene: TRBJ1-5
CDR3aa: CASSPRQGQNQPQHF
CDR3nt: TGTGCCAGCAGCCCCCGACAGGGCCAGAATCAGCCCCAGCATTTT

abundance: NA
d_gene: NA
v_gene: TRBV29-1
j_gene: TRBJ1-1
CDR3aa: CSVEKQGGAEAFF
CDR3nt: TGCAGCGTAGAAAAGCAGGGCGGGGCTGAAGCTTTCTTT

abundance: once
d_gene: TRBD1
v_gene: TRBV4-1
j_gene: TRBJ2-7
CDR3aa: CASSQELYGQGANEQYF
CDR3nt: TGCGCCAGCAGCCAAGAATTATATGGGCAGGGGGCCAACGAGCAGTACTTC

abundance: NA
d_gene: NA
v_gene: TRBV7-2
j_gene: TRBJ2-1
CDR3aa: CASSLVGPYNEQFF
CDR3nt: TGTGCCAGCAGCTTAGTCGGCCCTTACAATGAGCAGTTCTTC

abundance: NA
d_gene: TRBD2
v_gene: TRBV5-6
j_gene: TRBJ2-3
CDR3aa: CASSLTGRAGTDTQYF
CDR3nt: TGTGCCAGCAGCTTGACCGGGAGGGCCGGGACGGATACGCAGTATTTT